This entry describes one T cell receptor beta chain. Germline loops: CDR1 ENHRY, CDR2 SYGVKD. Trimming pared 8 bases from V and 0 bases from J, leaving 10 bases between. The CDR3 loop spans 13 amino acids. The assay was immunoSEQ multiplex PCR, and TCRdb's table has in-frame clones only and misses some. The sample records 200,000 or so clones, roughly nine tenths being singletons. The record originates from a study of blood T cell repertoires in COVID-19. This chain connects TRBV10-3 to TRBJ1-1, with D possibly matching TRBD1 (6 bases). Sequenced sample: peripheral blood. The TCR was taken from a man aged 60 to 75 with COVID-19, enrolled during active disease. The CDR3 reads CAISDRLNTEAFF. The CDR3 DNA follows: TGTGCCATCTCGGACAGACTGAACACTGAAGCTTTCTTT.